What follows are 30 T cell receptor beta chains derived from one specimen sequenced in a study of blood T cells in healthy people across ages. With a J-beta primer mix and a sample-barcoded 5' primer, a second PCR ran roughly 6 to 11 cycles. TCRdb ran MiXCR on the 5' RACE reads and lists one entry per CDR3 protein. Seen here are about 970,000 distinct CDR3 sequences, about 51% observed once, and the top ten hold around a fifth. Sequencing used blood. The source is a woman aged 55-75 years in good health.

The chain recombines TRBV18 with TRBJ1-2, with D possibly TRBD1 on 5 matching bases. With 3 bases removed from V and 7 bases from J, the gap between germline ends came to 12 bases. Germline values: CDR1 KGHSH, CDR2 LQKENI. The CDR3 sequence is 13 residues long. The chain's CDR3 is CASSPQGGTGYTF. The CDR3 DNA is TGTGCCAGCTCACCCCAGGGTGGGACTGGCTACACCTTC.

This clonotype was counted once. This chain joins TRBV5-5 and TRBJ2-5; possibly TRBD2 for D (6 bases). Trimming took off 2 bases at V and 2 bases at J, with 10 bases between the two ends. The germline gives CDR1 SGHKS, CDR2 YYEKEE (reference sequence). The CDR3 sequence is 14 residues long. The CDR3 loop is CASSFHGGQETQYF. CDR3 DNA sequence: TGTGCCAGCAGCTTCCACGGGGGTCAAGAGACCCAGTACTTC.

The chain combines TRBV29-1 with TRBJ1-1; D gene unclear. The germline V and J ends were trimmed by 8 bases and 0 bases, with 7 bases remaining between them. The CDR3 has 11 amino acids. In germline, CDR1 is SQVTM, CDR2 ANQGSEA. CDR3 residues: CSFLLNTEAFF. The CDR3 bases are TGCAGCTTTCTCCTGAACACTGAAGCTTTCTTT.

The chain is built from TRBV4-1 and TRBJ2-3, with TRBD2 matching over 7 bases. CDR3 length equals 15 residues. Germline CDR1 MGHRA, CDR2 YSYEKL. V gave up 0 bases and J gave up 4 bases; unmatched junction bases: 4. DNA of the CDR3: TGCGCCAGCAGCCAAGATGGCGGGAGCTCAGATACGCAGTATTTT. Encoded protein: CASSQDGGSSDTQYF.

Comment on this clonotype: A much more abundant neighbour one base away suggests this may be a read error. The rearrangement joins TRBV29-1 to TRBJ2-5, with a possible D match to TRBD2 (6 bases). From germline, CDR1 is SQVTM and CDR2 ANQGSEA. The CDR3 is made up of 16 amino acids. V was clipped by 0 bases and J by 11 bases, with 25 bases between them. CDR3 amino acids: CSVEDRAGDWNYKQYF. CDR3 DNA: TGCAGCGTTGAAGATCGGGCTGGGGACTGGAACTACAAGCAGTACTTC.

The chain carries TRBV7-2 and TRBJ2-1; TRBD2 matches at 7 bases. Germline V gene sequence: CDR1 SGHTA, CDR2 FQGNSA. The CDR3 length is 15 residues. Losses at the gene ends were 7 bases for V and 2 bases for J; bases not matched to a gene: 8. The CDR3 sequence: CASTLGEGPYNEQFF. As DNA, the CDR3 is TGTGCCAGCACCTTGGGGGAGGGCCCCTACAATGAGCAGTTCTTC.

The chain has TRBV20-1 and TRBJ2-5, with 8 bases that match TRBD2. V gave up 3 bases and J gave up 3 bases; unmatched junction bases: 9. CDR3 length: 15 residues. CDR1 is DFQATT and CDR2 is SNEGSKA in the germline V gene (reference sequence). The CDR3 region is CSASPSGWAKETQYF. The CDR3 DNA reads TGCAGTGCTAGCCCTAGCGGGTGGGCAAAAGAGACCCAGTACTTC.

In DNA, the CDR3 is TGTGCCAGCAGCCTAAGGACTAGCGGGAGAACCGATACGCAGTATTTT. It yields the protein CASSLRTSGRTDTQYF. This rearrangement joins TRBV7-2 to TRBJ2-3; the match to TRBD2 covers 13 bases. V gave up 5 bases and J gave up 6 bases; unmatched junction bases: 8. The CDR3 is 16 residues long. The germline gives CDR1 SGHTA, CDR2 FQGNSA.

This clonotype came up a few times. The CDR3 DNA sequence: TGTGCCAGCAGTTGGCAGGGGACTCGGGAGCAGTACTTC. It yields the protein CASSWQGTREQYF. This chain joins TRBV6-2 or TRBV6-3 and TRBJ2-4, with D perhaps given as TRBD1 or TRBD2 (6 bases each). Germline V gene sequence: CDR1 MNHEY, CDR2 SVGEGT. With 4 bases removed from V and 13 bases from J, the gap between germline ends came to 17 bases. The CDR3 sequence is 13 residues long.

This sequence joins TRBV2 and TRBJ2-1; TRBD2 matches 14 bases. The J call may be faulty, since TRBJ2-7 better matches the DNA end. The germline V gene encodes CDR1 SNHLY and CDR2 FYNNEI. The CDR3 is 18 amino acids. In DNA form, the CDR3 reads TGTGCCAGCAGTGAAGCGCTTCGACTAGCGGGAGGGTACAATGAGCAGTACTTC. Encoded protein: CASSEALRLAGGYNEQYF.

The CDR3 reads CSAPSQGPFQETQYF. CDR3 coding DNA: TGCAGTGCCCCTTCCCAGGGGCCCTTTCAAGAGACCCAGTACTTC. V is TRBV20-1 and J is TRBJ2-5; perhaps TRBD1 as D (6 bases). The V gene lost 6 bases and the J gene lost 2 bases, with 19 bases spanning the gap. This CDR3 contains 15 residues. Looked up from germline, CDR1 is DFQATT and CDR2 is SNEGSKA (reference sequence).

The chain joins TRBV9 to TRBJ1-4; D is possibly TRBD1 (5 bases). In germline, CDR1 is SGDLS, CDR2 YYNGEE. The V end lost 3 bases, the J end lost 14 bases, and 17 bases lay between the germline ends. The CDR3 has 13 amino acids. The chain's CDR3 is CASSAEGTRFLFF. CDR3 DNA sequence: TGTGCCAGCAGCGCGGAAGGGACCCGCTTTCTGTTTTTT.

The chain employs TRBV20-1 and TRBJ2-7, with a possible D match to TRBD2 (6 bases). The germline V gene has CDR1 DFQATT and CDR2 SNEGSKA (reference sequence). This CDR3 has 15 amino acids. Trimming took off 0 bases at V and 7 bases at J, with 19 bases between the two ends. Here the CDR3 reads CSARDSVGLGLEQYF. CDR3 nucleotide sequence: TGCAGTGCTAGAGATTCCGTCGGACTGGGACTGGAGCAGTACTTC.

The chain employs TRBV20-1 and TRBJ2-1; 7 bases map to TRBD2. The CDR3 contains 14 residues. Trimming took 4 bases from V and 5 from J; bases not matched to a gene: 8. Germline loops: CDR1 DFQATT, CDR2 SNEGSKA (reference sequence). CDR3 nucleotides: TGCAGTGCTACCCGCGGGAGAGGGGACAATGAGCAGTTCTTC. Its translation is CSATRGRGDNEQFF.

This clonotype has only one observation. V is TRBV28 and J is TRBJ2-2, with 7 bases identical to TRBD1. V lost 7 bases and J lost 1; bases outside the gene matches: 9. Germline lookup yields CDR1 MDHEN and CDR2 SYDVKM. The CDR3 is made up of 16 amino acids. CDR3 in DNA: TGTGCCAGCAATTCCCAGAGGGACAGGAACACCGGGGAGCTGTTTTTT. Protein sequence: CASNSQRDRNTGELFF.

This clonotype was observed a handful of times. The V and J genes are TRBV7-2 and TRBJ2-3, with 7 nucleotides matching TRBD2. From germline, CDR1 is SGHTA and CDR2 FQGNSA. Trimming cost V 3 bases and J 5 bases; bases outside gene matches: 8. CDR3 length: 15 amino acids. The CDR3 DNA is TGTGCCAGCAGCTTCGGAGCGGGAATTAAAGATACGCAGTATTTT. This sequence encodes CASSFGAGIKDTQYF.

This clonotype was observed a few times. The chain links TRBV20-1 to TRBJ2-5; perhaps TRBD1 as D (5 bases). Germline CDR1 DFQATT, CDR2 SNEGSKA (reference sequence). Trimming removed 0 bases at V and 0 bases at J, with 8 bases between. The CDR3 length is 14 residues. The CDR3 sequence: CSARDPTDQETQYF. CDR3 in DNA: TGCAGTGCTAGAGATCCGACAGACCAAGAGACCCAGTACTTC.

The rearrangement links TRBV7-2 to TRBJ2-5, with 9 bases fitting TRBD2. This CDR3 spans 17 amino acids. The trim removed 4 bases at V and 11 bases at J, leaving 20 bases unmatched. Germline V gene data show CDR1 as SGHTA and CDR2 as FQGNSA. The CDR3 sequence: CASSSPPWREGHNEQYF. CDR3 DNA sequence: TGTGCCAGCAGCTCCCCCCCATGGCGGGAGGGCCACAATGAGCAGTACTTC.

The chain has TRBV5-6 and TRBJ1-5; D unresolved. From germline, CDR1 is SGHDT and CDR2 YYEEEE. The CDR3 consists of 13 residues. Trimming removed 1 base at V and 4 bases at J, with 6 bases between. The CDR3 bases are TGTGCCAGCAGCTTGAACAGAAATCAGCCCCAGCATTTT. It encodes CASSLNRNQPQHF.

This sequence joins TRBV7-8 and TRBJ2-4; D ambiguous. TRBJ2-7 matches the DNA end more closely, so the J call is doubtful. CDR1 is SGHVS and CDR2 is FQNEAQ in the germline V gene. The CDR3 covers 14 residues. The CDR3 is CASSLAVGAYEQYF. For the CDR3, the DNA is TGTGCCAGCAGCTTAGCTGTAGGCGCCTACGAGCAGTACTTC.

This clonotype is a singleton in its sample. The gene calls are TRBV7-6 and TRBJ2-4; tentative D call: TRBD2 (6 bases). CDR1 is SGHVS and CDR2 is FNYEAQ in the germline V gene. This CDR3 has 13 residues. The ends were cut back, 1 base at V and 13 bases at J, with 14 bases in the middle. The chain's CDR3 is CASSLGGTLEQYF. The DNA of the CDR3 is TGTGCCAGCAGCTTAGGCGGGACTCTAGAGCAGTACTTC. Based on the CDR3 plus reference TRBV7-6 and TRBJ2-4, the full variable domain is GAGVSQSPRYKVTKRGQDVALRCDPISGHVSLYWYRQALGQGPEFLTYFNYEAQQDKSGLPNDRFSAERPEGSISTLTIQRTEQRDSAMYRCASSLGGTLEQYFGAGTRLSVL.

This chain connects TRBV5-1 to TRBJ2-1; 7 nucleotides match TRBD1. CDR1 SGHRS and CDR2 YFSETQ come from the germline V gene. There are 16 residues in the CDR3. J gave up 3 bases and V 4 bases, and 10 bases lay outside the gene matches. The CDR3 DNA reads TGCGCCAGCAGCACCGGACAGGAATCGCTCTACAATGAGCAGTTCTTC. Protein product: CASSTGQESLYNEQFF.

This chain connects TRBV3-1 to TRBJ2-7, with D tentatively TRBD1 (7 bases). The CDR3 has 14 amino acids. Looked up from germline, CDR1 is LGHDT and CDR2 is YNNKEL (reference sequence). The ends were cut back, 5 bases at V and 4 bases at J, with 15 bases in the middle. DNA of the CDR3: TGTGCCAGCAGCTACCCTTCAGGGGGGTACGAGCAGTACTTC. It specifies CASSYPSGGYEQYF.

J is TRBJ1-1 and V is TRBV29-1, with a tentative D call TRBD1 (5 bases). CDR3 length: 13 amino acids. From germline, CDR1 is SQVTM and CDR2 ANQGSEA. The V end lost 7 bases, the J end lost 5 bases, and 17 bases lay between the germline ends. Here the CDR3 DNA reads TGCAGCGGTGGGGGGTATCTTGAAACTGAAGCTTTCTTT. As protein: CSGGGYLETEAFF.

With respect to this clonotype: At one of its ends the junction is not consistent with the germline gene, which may arise from a read error. V gene TRBV18 combines with J gene TRBJ2-1; 10 positions match TRBD2. The CDR3 is 14 amino acids. The germline V gene has CDR1 KGHSH and CDR2 LQKENI. CDR3 DNA: TGTACCAGCTCACCTAGCGGGAGTGGCGATGAGCAGTTCTTC. The encoded protein is CTSSPSGSGDEQFF.

This CDR3 reads CASSEALSTGELFF. The CDR3 coding sequence is TGTGCCAGCAGTGAAGCGTTGAGCACCGGGGAGCTGTTTTTT. The chain employs TRBV2 and TRBJ2-2, with no clear D. Germline-derived CDR1 and CDR2 are SNHLY and FYNNEI. This CDR3 is built from 14 residues. Trimming removed 0 bases from V and 4 bases from J, with 6 bases in between.

The CDR3 DNA is TGCAGCGTTGAGGGCCAATACGATGGCTACACCTTC. Translating gives CSVEGQYDGYTF. The J gene is TRBJ1-2, the V gene TRBV29-1, with unresolved D. This CDR3 contains 12 residues. Germline values: CDR1 SQVTM, CDR2 ANQGSEA. The germline V and J ends were trimmed by 3 bases and 6 bases, with 11 bases remaining between them.

This clonotype appeared a few times. The genes are TRBV7-2 and TRBJ2-3, with D unresolved. The germline gives CDR1 SGHTA, CDR2 FQGNSA. CDR3 length equals 12 residues. V was clipped by 3 bases and J by 6 bases, with 7 bases between them. The CDR3, as DNA: TGTGCCAGCAGCTTCAAGGGTGATACGCAGTATTTT. Its translation is CASSFKGDTQYF. The whole variable domain, remainder taken from reference TRBV7-2 and TRBJ2-3, is GAGVSQSPSNKVTEKGKDVELRCDPISGHTALYWYRQSLGQGLEFLIYFQGNSAPDKSGLPSDRFSAERTGGSVSTLTIQRTQQEDSAVYLCASSFKGDTQYFGPGTRLTVL.

V usage is TRBV19 and J usage is TRBJ2-4; D may be TRBD1 (6 bases). CDR1 LNHDA and CDR2 SQIVND come from the germline V gene (reference sequence). Trimming stripped 5 bases from V and 6 bases from J, with 20 bases between. This CDR3 comprises 16 residues. CDR3: CASSPRGQGLGNIQYF. The CDR3 DNA is TGTGCCAGTAGTCCCAGGGGCCAGGGATTAGGAAACATTCAGTACTTC.

The gene calls are TRBV20-1 and TRBJ2-1; 10 nucleotides line up with TRBD2. Germline CDR1 DFQATT, CDR2 SNEGSKA (reference sequence). Trimming took 3 bases from V and 7 from J; bases not matched to a gene: 6. The length of the CDR3 is 14 residues. The CDR3 loop reads CSARISGRGNEQFF. In DNA form, the CDR3 reads TGCAGTGCTAGGATAAGCGGGAGGGGAAATGAGCAGTTCTTC.